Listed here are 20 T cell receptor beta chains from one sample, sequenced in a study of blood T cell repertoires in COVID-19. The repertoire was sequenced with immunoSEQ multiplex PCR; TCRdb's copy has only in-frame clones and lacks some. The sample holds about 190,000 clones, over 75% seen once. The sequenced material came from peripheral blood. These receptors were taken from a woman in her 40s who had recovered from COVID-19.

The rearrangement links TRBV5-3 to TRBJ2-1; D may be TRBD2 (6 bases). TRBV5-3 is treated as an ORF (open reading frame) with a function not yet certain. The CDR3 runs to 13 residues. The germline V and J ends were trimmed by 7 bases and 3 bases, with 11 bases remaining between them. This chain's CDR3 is CARLRGNYNEQFF. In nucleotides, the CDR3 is TGTGCCAGACTCCGGGGGAACTACAATGAGCAGTTCTTC.

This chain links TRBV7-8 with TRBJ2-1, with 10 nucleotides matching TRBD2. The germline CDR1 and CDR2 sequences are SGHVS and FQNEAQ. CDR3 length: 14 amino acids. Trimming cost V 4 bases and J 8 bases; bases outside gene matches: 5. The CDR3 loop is CASSSRTSGDEQFF. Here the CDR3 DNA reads TGTGCCAGCAGCTCCAGGACTAGCGGCGATGAGCAGTTCTTC.

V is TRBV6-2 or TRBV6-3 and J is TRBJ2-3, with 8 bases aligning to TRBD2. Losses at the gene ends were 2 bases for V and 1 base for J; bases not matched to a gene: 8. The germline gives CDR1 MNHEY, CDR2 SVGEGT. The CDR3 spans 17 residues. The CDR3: CASSYGLSGVGTDTQYF. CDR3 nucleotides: TGTGCCAGCAGTTACGGTCTTAGCGGGGTGGGCACAGATACGCAGTATTTT.

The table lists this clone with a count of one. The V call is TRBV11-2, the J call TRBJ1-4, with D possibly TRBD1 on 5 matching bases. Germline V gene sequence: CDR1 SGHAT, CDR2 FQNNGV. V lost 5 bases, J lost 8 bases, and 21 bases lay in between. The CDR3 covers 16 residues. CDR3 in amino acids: CASSPSPGLRSEKLFF. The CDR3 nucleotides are TGTGCCAGCAGCCCCTCACCGGGACTCCGTTCAGAAAAACTGTTTTTT.

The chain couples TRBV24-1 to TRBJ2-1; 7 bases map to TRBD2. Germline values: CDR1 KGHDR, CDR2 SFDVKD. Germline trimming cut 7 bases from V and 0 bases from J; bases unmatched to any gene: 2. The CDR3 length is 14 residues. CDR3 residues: CATRGGSSYNEQFF. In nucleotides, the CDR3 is TGTGCCACCAGGGGAGGGAGCTCCTACAATGAGCAGTTCTTC.

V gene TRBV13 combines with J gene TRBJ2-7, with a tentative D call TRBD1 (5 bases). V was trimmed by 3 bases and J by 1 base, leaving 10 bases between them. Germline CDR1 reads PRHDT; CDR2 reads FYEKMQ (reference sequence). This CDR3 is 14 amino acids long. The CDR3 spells CASSFSDSSYEQYF. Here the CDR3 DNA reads TGTGCCAGCAGCTTCTCCGACAGTTCCTACGAGCAGTACTTC.

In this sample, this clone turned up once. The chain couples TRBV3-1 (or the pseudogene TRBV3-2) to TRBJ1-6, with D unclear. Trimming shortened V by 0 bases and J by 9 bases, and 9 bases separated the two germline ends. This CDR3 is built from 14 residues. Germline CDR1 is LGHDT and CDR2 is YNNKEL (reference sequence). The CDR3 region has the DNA TGTGCCAGCAGCCAAGATTTTCGAGGTTCACCCCTCCACTTT. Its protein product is CASSQDFRGSPLHF.

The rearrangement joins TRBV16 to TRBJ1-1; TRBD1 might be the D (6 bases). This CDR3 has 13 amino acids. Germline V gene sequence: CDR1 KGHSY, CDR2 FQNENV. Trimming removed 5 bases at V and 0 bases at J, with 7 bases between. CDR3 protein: CASSRTVNTEAFF. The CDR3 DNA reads TGTGCCAGCAGCAGGACAGTGAACACTGAAGCTTTCTTT.

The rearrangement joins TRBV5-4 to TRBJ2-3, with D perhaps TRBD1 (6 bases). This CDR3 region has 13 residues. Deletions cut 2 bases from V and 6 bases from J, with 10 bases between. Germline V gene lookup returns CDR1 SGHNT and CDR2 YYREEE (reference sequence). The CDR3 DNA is TGTGCCAGCAGCTTCCGGACAGAGGATACGCAGTATTTT. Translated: CASSFRTEDTQYF.

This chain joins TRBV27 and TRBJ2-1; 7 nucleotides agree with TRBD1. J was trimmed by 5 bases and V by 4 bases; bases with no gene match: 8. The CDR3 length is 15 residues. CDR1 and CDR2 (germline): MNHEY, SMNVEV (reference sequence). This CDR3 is CASSSRSTGNNEQFF. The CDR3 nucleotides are TGTGCCAGCAGTTCTCGCTCGACAGGGAACAATGAGCAGTTCTTC.

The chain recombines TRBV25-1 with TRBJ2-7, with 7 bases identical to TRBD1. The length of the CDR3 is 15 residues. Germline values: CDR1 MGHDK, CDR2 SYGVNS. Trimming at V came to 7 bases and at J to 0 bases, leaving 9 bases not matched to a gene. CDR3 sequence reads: CASTPPGQVSYEQYF. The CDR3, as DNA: TGTGCCAGCACCCCCCCCGGACAGGTCTCCTACGAGCAGTACTTC.

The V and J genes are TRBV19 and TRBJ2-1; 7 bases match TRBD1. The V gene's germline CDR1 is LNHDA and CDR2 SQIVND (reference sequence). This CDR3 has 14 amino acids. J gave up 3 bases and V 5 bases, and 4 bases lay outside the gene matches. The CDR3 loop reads CASSEGTVYNEQFF. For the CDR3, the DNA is TGTGCCAGTAGTGAAGGGACAGTCTACAATGAGCAGTTCTTC.

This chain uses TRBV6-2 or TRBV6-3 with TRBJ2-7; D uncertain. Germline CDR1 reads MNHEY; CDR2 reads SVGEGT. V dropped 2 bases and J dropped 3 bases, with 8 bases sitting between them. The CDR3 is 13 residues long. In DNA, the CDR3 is TGTGCCAGCAGTTACGAGGCAGACTACGAGCAGTACTTC. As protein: CASSYEADYEQYF.

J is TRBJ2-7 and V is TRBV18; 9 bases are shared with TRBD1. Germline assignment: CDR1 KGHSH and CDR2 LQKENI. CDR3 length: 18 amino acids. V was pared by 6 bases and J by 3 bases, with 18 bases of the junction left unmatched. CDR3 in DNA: TGTGCCAGCTCCCCCGAAACCGGGACAGGGTCCTACGGCTACGAGCAGTACTTC. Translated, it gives CASSPETGTGSYGYEQYF.

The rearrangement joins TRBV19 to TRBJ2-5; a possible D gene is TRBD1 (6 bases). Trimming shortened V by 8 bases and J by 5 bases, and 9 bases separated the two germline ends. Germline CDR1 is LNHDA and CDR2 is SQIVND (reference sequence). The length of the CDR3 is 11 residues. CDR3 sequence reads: CASGRGETQYF. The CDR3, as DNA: TGTGCCAGTGGAAGGGGGGAGACCCAGTACTTC.

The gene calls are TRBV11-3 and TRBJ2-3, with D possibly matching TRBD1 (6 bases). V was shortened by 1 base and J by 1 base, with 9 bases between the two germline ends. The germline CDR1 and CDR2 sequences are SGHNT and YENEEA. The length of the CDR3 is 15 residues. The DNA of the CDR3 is TGTGCCAGCAGCTTAGGCAACAGGGGCACAGATACGCAGTATTTT. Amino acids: CASSLGNRGTDTQYF.

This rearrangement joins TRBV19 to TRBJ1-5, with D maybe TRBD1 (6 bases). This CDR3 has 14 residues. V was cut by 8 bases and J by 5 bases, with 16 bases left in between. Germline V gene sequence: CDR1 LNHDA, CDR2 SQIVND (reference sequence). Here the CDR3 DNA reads TGTGCCAGTCGCCCAGGGGTGATGGATCAGCCCCAGCATTTT. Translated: CASRPGVMDQPQHF. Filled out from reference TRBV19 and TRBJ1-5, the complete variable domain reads DGGITQSPKYLFRKEGQNVTLSCEQNLNHDAMYWYRQDPGQGLRLIYYSQIVNDFQKGDIAEGYSVSREKKESFPLTVTSAQKNPTAFYLCASRPGVMDQPQHFGDGTRLSIL.

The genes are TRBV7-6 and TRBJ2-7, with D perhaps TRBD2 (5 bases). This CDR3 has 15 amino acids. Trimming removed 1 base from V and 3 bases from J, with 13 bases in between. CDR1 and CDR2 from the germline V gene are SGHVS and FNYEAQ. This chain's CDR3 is CASSLEADSLYEQYF. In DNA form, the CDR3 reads TGTGCCAGCAGCTTAGAGGCGGACTCCCTCTACGAGCAGTACTTC.

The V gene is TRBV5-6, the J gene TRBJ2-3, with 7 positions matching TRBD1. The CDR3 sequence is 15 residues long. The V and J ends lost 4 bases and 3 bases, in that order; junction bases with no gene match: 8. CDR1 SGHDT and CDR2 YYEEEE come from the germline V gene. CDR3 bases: TGTGCCAGCAGCACTCGGACAGGTCCGACAGATACGCAGTATTTT. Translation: CASSTRTGPTDTQYF.

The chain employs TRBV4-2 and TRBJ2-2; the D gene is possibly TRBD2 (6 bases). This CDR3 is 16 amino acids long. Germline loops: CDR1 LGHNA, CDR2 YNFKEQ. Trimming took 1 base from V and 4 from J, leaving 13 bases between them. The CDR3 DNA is TGTGCCAGCAGCCAAGCGCAACGGGAGTTCACCGGGGAGCTGTTTTTT. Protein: CASSQAQREFTGELFF.